Shown below are 21 T cell receptor beta chains from a single sample sequenced in a study of CD8+ T cells in alopecia areata. Treatment specified: oral pan-JAK inhibitor, 5-10 mg twice daily. RNA was extracted and reverse transcribed into cDNA as the sequencing template. Using immunoSEQ multiplex PCR, the repertoire was profiled, and TCRdb retains in-frame clones only, with some absent. The sample records roughly 200,000 clones, less than 45% being singletons. This material consisted of CD4+ T cells sorted from blood, taken at roughly week 36, from a patient treated with tofacitinib. The receptors were sampled from a human donor with alopecia areata.

V gene TRBV5-4 combines with J gene TRBJ2-7; 9 positions agree with TRBD2. The CDR3 totals 15 residues. Trimming took 0 bases from V and 3 from J; bases not matched to a gene: 4. Per the germline V gene, CDR1 is SGHNT and CDR2 is YYREEE (reference sequence). The CDR3 region has the DNA TGTGCCAGCAGCTTGGGGGCACTAGCGGGCTACGAGCAGTACTTC. Its translation: CASSLGALAGYEQYF.

This clone was found a few times. This chain links TRBV29-1 with TRBJ2-1; 10 bases line up with TRBD2. Losses at the gene ends were 4 bases for V and 7 bases for J; bases not matched to a gene: 16. CDR3 length equals 17 residues. CDR1 and CDR2 (germline): SQVTM, ANQGSEA. The CDR3 DNA follows: TGCAGCGTTGGAGGGGGGCAGCGGGAGGGCCCCGGGAATGAGCAGTTCTTC. Amino acids: CSVGGGQREGPGNEQFF.

The chain is built from TRBV6-6 and TRBJ1-3; TRBD1 is a possible D gene (5 bases). The CDR3 spans 11 residues. Trimming removed 5 bases at V and 9 bases at J, with 8 bases between. Germline assignment: CDR1 MNHNY and CDR2 SVGAGI (reference sequence). The CDR3 protein is CASSPGGTIYF. The CDR3 DNA reads as TGTGCCAGCAGTCCCGGGGGCACCATATATTTT.

The genes are TRBV2 and TRBJ2-5; D is unresolved. Germline V gene sequence: CDR1 SNHLY, CDR2 FYNNEI. CDR3 size: 13 residues. V lost 4 bases to trimming and J lost 4 bases, with 10 bases between them. CDR3 coding DNA: TGTGCCAGCAGTGTTCAGCGTGCAGAGACCCAGTACTTC. This encodes CASSVQRAETQYF.

The chain is built from TRBV5-1 and TRBJ1-4; D not certain. Germline V CDR1 and CDR2: SGHRS, YFSETQ. Trimming removed 4 bases at V and 0 bases at J, with 4 bases between. The CDR3 covers 13 residues. The CDR3 reads CASSPATNEKLFF. In nucleotides, the CDR3 is TGCGCCAGCAGCCCCGCAACTAATGAAAAACTGTTTTTT.

The gene calls are TRBV6-5 and TRBJ2-3; 7 positions agree with TRBD2. V shed 6 bases and J 8 bases; nucleotides not matched to a gene: 8. This CDR3 region has 13 residues. Germline V lookup: CDR1 MNHEY, CDR2 SVGAGI. CDR3 amino acids: CASRTRLAGTQYF. The CDR3, as DNA: TGTGCCAGCAGAACCAGACTAGCTGGTACGCAGTATTTT.

The chain is built from TRBV4-3 and TRBJ2-7, with 8 nucleotides matching TRBD1. V shed 5 bases, J shed 2 bases, and the junction held 5 bases outside the gene matches. Germline CDR1 LGHNA, CDR2 YSLEER. CDR3 length: 14 amino acids. The CDR3 bases are TGCGCCAGCAGCAAAGCAGGGGGCCCCTACGAGCAGTACTTC. Translated, it gives CASSKAGGPYEQYF.

This clone was seen a few times. The J gene is TRBJ2-7, the V gene TRBV23-1, with 9 bases identical to TRBD1. Being an ORF, TRBV23-1 has a function that is uncertain. V lost 4 bases and J lost 7; bases outside the gene matches: 11. The CDR3 extends over 15 amino acids. The CDR3 DNA is TGCGCCAGCAGTCGCACCCGGGACAGGGTGGTTGAGCAGTACTTC. This codes for CASSRTRDRVVEQYF.

This clone was seen once. This sequence joins TRBV6-5 and TRBJ2-3; 7 bases agree with TRBD2. Trimming removed 7 bases from V and 4 bases from J; junction bases left unmatched: 8. This CDR3 has 14 residues. CDR1 is MNHEY and CDR2 is SVGAGI in the germline V gene. The CDR3 spells CASTQRGRADTQYF. As DNA, the CDR3 is TGTGCCAGCACCCAACGGGGGAGGGCAGATACGCAGTATTTT.

V gene TRBV19 combines with J gene TRBJ2-2; D gene unclear. The CDR3 runs 11 residues. V was pared by 2 bases and J by 7 bases, with 2 bases between. Germline CDR1 and CDR2: LNHDA and SQIVND (reference sequence). CDR3 loop: CASSIYGELFF. CDR3 coding DNA: TGTGCCAGTAGTATATACGGGGAGCTGTTTTTT.

This clone turned up a few times. The V gene is TRBV15, the J gene TRBJ2-3; a possible D gene is TRBD1 (5 bases). Trimming removed 0 bases from V and 4 bases from J, with 11 bases in between. Looked up from germline, CDR1 is LNHNV and CDR2 is YYDKDF (reference sequence). CDR3 length: 15 residues. CDR3 bases: TGTGCCACCAGCAGAGACCCGACAGATTCAGATACGCAGTATTTT. Translated: CATSRDPTDSDTQYF.

This clone was recorded a few times. The rearrangement joins TRBV4-2 to TRBJ2-5; 10 bases fit TRBD2. Germline V gene lookup returns CDR1 LGHNA and CDR2 YNFKEQ. The CDR3 spans 17 residues. Unmatched junction bases numbered 6, after V lost 2 bases and J lost 0 bases. The CDR3, as DNA: TGTGCCAGCAGCCAATCAGCGGGAGGGGTGTACCAAGAGACCCAGTACTTC. The encoded protein is CASSQSAGGVYQETQYF.

This clone was seen more than once but under ten times. The chain is built from TRBV7-2 and TRBJ1-5; no definite D call. Between the trimmed V and J ends, which lost 3 bases and 5 bases, there was a span of 11 bases. The CDR3 consists of 14 residues. Per the germline V gene, CDR1 is SGHTA and CDR2 is FQGNSA. CDR3 residues: CASSFISVDQPQHF. CDR3 bases: TGTGCCAGCAGCTTTATTTCGGTGGATCAGCCCCAGCATTTT.

This clone has only a few counts. The rearrangement uses TRBV7-9 and TRBJ1-3; D gene unclear. The CDR3 has 14 residues. The V gene's germline CDR1 is SEHNR and CDR2 FQNEAQ (reference sequence). The V and J ends lost 5 bases and 4 bases respectively, with 12 bases between them. The CDR3: CASSPGNEGNTIYF. CDR3 DNA sequence: TGTGCCAGCAGCCCTGGCAACGAGGGAAACACCATATATTTT.

The table lists this clone with a few counts. This sequence joins TRBV7-3 and TRBJ2-2; D uncertain. V lost 2 bases and J lost 6, with 13 bases in between. Germline CDR1 is SGHTA and CDR2 is FQGTGA. The CDR3 totals 15 residues. CDR3 in amino acids: CASSLQSGWAGELFF. The CDR3 DNA reads as TGTGCCAGCAGCTTACAGTCAGGTTGGGCCGGGGAGCTGTTTTTT.

This clone was detected a few times. V usage is TRBV5-1 and J usage is TRBJ2-5; D call uncertain. The V end was cut by 3 bases, the J end by 2 bases, with 11 bases between. Germline V CDR1 and CDR2: SGHRS, YFSETQ. The CDR3 sequence is 14 residues long. The chain's CDR3 is CASSYNNVQETQYF. CDR3 DNA sequence: TGCGCCAGCAGCTACAATAATGTGCAAGAGACCCAGTACTTC.

This clone has a count of ten or more. One end of the junction fails to match germline, which may point to a read error. The chain couples TRBV5-5 to TRBJ2-7; possibly TRBD2 for D (6 bases). This CDR3 has 13 residues. Germline V lookup: CDR1 SGHKS, CDR2 YYEKEE (reference sequence). The CDR3 DNA reads TGCGCCAGCAGCCAAGGGCGGGAATACGAGCAGTACTTC. Translating gives CASSQGREYEQYF. The variable domain in full, with the rest retrieved from reference TRBV5-5 and TRBJ2-7, is DAGVTQSPTHLIKTRGQQVTLRCSPISGHKSVSWYQQVLGQGPQFIFQYYEKEERGRGNFPDRFSARQFPNYSSELNVNALLLGDSALYLCASSQGREYEQYFGPGTRLTVT.

This clone was seen a handful of times. This chain uses TRBV29-1 with TRBJ1-5; no firm D call. Germline V gene data show CDR1 as SQVTM and CDR2 as ANQGSEA. V was cut by 1 base and J by 9 bases, with 13 bases left in between. The CDR3 runs to 13 residues. CDR3 nucleotides: TGCAGCGTTGAAGTTACAGCCCTGGGGCCCCAGCATTTT. This translates into CSVEVTALGPQHF.

This clone was recorded a few times. V is TRBV6-5 and J is TRBJ2-7; D is uncertain. There are 15 residues in the CDR3. Germline CDR1 MNHEY, CDR2 SVGAGI. The germline V and J ends were trimmed by 0 bases and 0 bases, with 9 bases remaining between them. CDR3: CASSYSSESSYEQYF. The CDR3 DNA reads TGTGCCAGCAGTTACTCGAGTGAGAGCTCCTACGAGCAGTACTTC.

This clone has more than one count but fewer than ten. This rearrangement joins TRBV29-1 to TRBJ1-2, with D maybe TRBD1 (5 bases). Germline values: CDR1 SQVTM, CDR2 ANQGSEA. V lost 1 base, J lost 1 base, and 16 bases lay in between. CDR3 length: 16 amino acids. In DNA, the CDR3 is TGCAGCGTTGAAGTGAGATCGCAGGGTGGTAACTATGGCTACACCTTC. It translates to CSVEVRSQGGNYGYTF.

This rearrangement joins TRBV30 to TRBJ2-1, with 10 bases aligning to TRBD2. This CDR3 has 15 amino acids. Germline loops: CDR1 GTSNPN, CDR2 SVGIG (reference sequence). V gave up 2 bases and J gave up 9 bases; unmatched junction bases: 10. CDR3 DNA sequence: TGTGCCTGGAGTCCCAGTCGGGTAGCGGGAGGTGAGCAGTTCTTC. Protein sequence: CAWSPSRVAGGEQFF.